This is a list of T cell receptor beta chains from one sample in a study of T cell clones after liver transplantation. Profiled with immunoSEQ multiplex PCR; TCRdb holds only in-frame clones, not every one. Found here are just over 80,000 clones, over 80% of them singletons; the top ten hold 0.45% to 0.55%. The sequenced sample was CD4+ T cells from blood, obtained almost 47 months after liver transplant. Receptors were obtained from a human patient who received a liver transplant. Some T cells may possibly be graft donor cells. Each CDR3 is given with its conserved first and last residue. The D gene is left open where the match is weak. Expanded clones get a size class; other rows say once, few or many, or leave the size out.

CDR3 DNA	CDR3 protein	V gene	D gene	J gene	clone size
TGCGCCAGCAGCTTGGTTCCGGGAGCAGGAGATACGCAGTATTTT	CASSLVPGAGDTQYF	TRBV5-1	.	TRBJ2-3	few
TGTGCCAGCAGTGAAAGGAGGGGGAACACCATATATTTT	CASSERRGNTIYF	TRBV6-1	.	TRBJ1-3	.
TGTGCCAGCAGCTCGGGACAGGGGTACTATGGCTACACCTTC	CASSSGQGYYGYTF	TRBV11-2	TRBD1	TRBJ1-2	.
TGTGCCAGCAGTTTACGGGGAGATGTGGGGTCCAAAAACATTCAGTACTTC	CASSLRGDVGSKNIQYF	TRBV28	.	TRBJ2-4	few
TGTGCCAGCAGCTTACGGGACACTGAAGCTTTCTTT	CASSLRDTEAFF	TRBV11-2	.	TRBJ1-1	.
TGTGCCAGCTCACCAGTGCAGGGGTACGAGCAGTACTTC	CASSPVQGYEQYF	TRBV18	.	TRBJ2-7	.
TGTGCCAGTAAAGACAGTGCTTGGTGGGGCAATCAGCCCCAGCATTTT	CASKDSAWWGNQPQHF	TRBV19	.	TRBJ1-5	.
TGTGCCAGCAGCTACTGGACTAGCGGGATGGTAGAGACCCAGTACTTC	CASSYWTSGMVETQYF	TRBV5-6	TRBD2	TRBJ2-5	.
TGTGCCAGCAGCTCCTCGGCCGGAAATCAGCCCCAGCATTTT	CASSSSAGNQPQHF	TRBV9	.	TRBJ1-5	.
TGTGCCAGCAGTGCCCCCGGGACAGTTATCAATCAGCCCCAGCATTTT	CASSAPGTVINQPQHF	TRBV6-1	TRBD1	TRBJ1-5	.
TGTGCCAGCAGCTTAAAAGTTGGCAATGAGCAGTTCTTC	CASSLKVGNEQFF	TRBV7-2	.	TRBJ2-1	.
TGTGCCATCAGCCCCCTTGAGGGGGGAACTAGTGAAGCTTTCTTT	CAISPLEGGTSEAFF	TRBV10-3	.	TRBJ1-1	.
TGTGCCAGCAGTTTCGGACTAGTAAGTGAGCAGTACTTC	CASSFGLVSEQYF	TRBV7-7	TRBD2	TRBJ2-7	.
TGCGCCAGCAGCTCCAATCTGGGTGGCTACACCTTC	CASSSNLGGYTF	TRBV5-1	.	TRBJ1-2	.
TGCGCCAGCAGCCAAGATGTTTCTAGCGGGAGAGTTAACATTCAGTACTTC	CASSQDVSSGRVNIQYF	TRBV4-1	TRBD2	TRBJ2-4	.
TGTGCCAGCAGTCTCCGCAGGGGCACTGAAGCTTTCTTT	CASSLRRGTEAFF	TRBV6-6	.	TRBJ1-1	.
TGTGCCAGCAGTGGTGGGAGAGACCTGCCCCTATTCACAGATACGCAGTATTTT	CASSGGRDLPLFTDTQYF	TRBV2	.	TRBJ2-3	.
TGTGCCAGCAGCTTAGAAGGGAACAATGAGCAGTTCTTC	CASSLEGNNEQFF	TRBV11-3	.	TRBJ2-1	.
TGCGCCAGCAGCCAAGAAACAGGAGCGCAAACAGATACGCAGTATTTT	CASSQETGAQTDTQYF	TRBV4-3	.	TRBJ2-3	.
TGTGCCAGCAGCTTCGGGCAGACCGAGATTGACTATGGCTACACCTTC	CASSFGQTEIDYGYTF	TRBV5-6	.	TRBJ1-2	.
TGCGCCAGCTCGTGGACAGGGGATCAGCCCCAGCATTTT	CASSWTGDQPQHF	TRBV5-1	TRBD1	TRBJ1-5	once
TGTGCCAGCAGTTCCCTTGGGGGTCGCGGGTACTATAGCACAGATACGCAGTATTTT	CASSSLGGRGYYSTDTQYF	TRBV28	.	TRBJ2-3	.
TGCGCCAGCAGCTTGGTTGGGGGGTTCTCCTACGAGCAGTACTTC	CASSLVGGFSYEQYF	TRBV5-1	.	TRBJ2-7	.